The T cell receptor (beta chain) under discussion was sequenced for a study of T cell clusters in autoimmune cytopenias. Findings and caveats of the study: Primary autoimmune cytopenia patients appeared to lack physiological T cell clusters present in healthy donors.

One tube held mixed TRB-A and TRB-B primer pools for touch-down PCR. TCRdb reprocessed the multiplex PCR reads, with one entry per CDR3 protein and no DNA. Seen in this sample are over 9,000 distinct CDR3 sequences; the ten most common clones hold around 8.7%. Each sample's input was around 250 ng genomic DNA, 40,000 or so genome equivalents. A word on this clonotype: Its antigen is undetermined.

The receptor was derived from a human donor with an autoimmune cytopenia or autoimmune hepatitis (not recorded which). Sequenced: peripheral blood.

CDR3 sequence: CASSLSYDNQPQHF. V and J are TRBV5-6 and TRBJ1-5. The germline gives CDR1 SGHDT, CDR2 YYEEEE. The CDR3 runs to 14 residues.